A selection of T cell receptor beta chains follows, all from one sample in a study of CD8 T cells in Susac syndrome. MiXCR, run by TCRdb on the immunoSEQ multiplex PCR reads, gives a single entry per CDR3 protein. The sample has approximately 210,000 distinct CDR3 sequences; about 96% are singletons. Sequences were obtained from CD4+ T cells from PBMCs. Source of these receptors: a human donor with multiple sclerosis. Both conserved end residues are part of each CDR3. The order of the fields is clone size, D gene, J gene, V gene, CDR3 DNA, CDR3 protein. A D gene is named only where the DNA matches it firmly. Part of the rows lack a size; the others show once, few, many or a class for expanded clones.

abundance: .
d_gene: .
j_gene: TRBJ1-2
v_gene: TRBV9
CDR3nt: TGTGCCAGCAGTGCATTCGGGGGAGGTCATGGCTACACCTTC
CDR3aa: CASSAFGGGHGYTF

abundance: .
d_gene: .
j_gene: TRBJ1-5
v_gene: TRBV20-1
CDR3nt: TGCAGTGCTAGTGGCATTTATAGCAATCAGCCCCAGCATTTT
CDR3aa: CSASGIYSNQPQHF

abundance: .
d_gene: TRBD2
j_gene: TRBJ2-1
v_gene: TRBV5-4
CDR3nt: TGTGCCAGCAGCTTGGACGCGCGGGAGGGCTATGAGCAGTTCTTC
CDR3aa: CASSLDAREGYEQFF

abundance: .
d_gene: TRBD2
j_gene: TRBJ2-5
v_gene: TRBV4-2
CDR3nt: TGTGCCAGCAGCCGAGTAGCGGGGGGATTCCAAGAGACCCAGTACTTC
CDR3aa: CASSRVAGGFQETQYF

abundance: .
d_gene: .
j_gene: TRBJ2-7
v_gene: TRBV9
CDR3nt: TGTGCCAGCAGCAACTCCCCGGGCTCCTCCTACGAGCAGTACTTC
CDR3aa: CASSNSPGSSYEQYF

abundance: .
d_gene: TRBD2
j_gene: TRBJ2-3
v_gene: TRBV27
CDR3nt: TGTGCCACCGGGGCCCTAGCGGGAGGATGGGCAGATACGCAGTATTTT
CDR3aa: CATGALAGGWADTQYF

abundance: once
d_gene: .
j_gene: TRBJ2-7
v_gene: TRBV29-1
CDR3nt: TGCAGCGTTGAAGCGGGGAAGAACTACGAGCAGTACTTC
CDR3aa: CSVEAGKNYEQYF

abundance: .
d_gene: .
j_gene: TRBJ1-1
v_gene: TRBV27
CDR3nt: TGTGCCAGCAGTTCGGGACCTAGGGACACTGAAGCTTTCTTT
CDR3aa: CASSSGPRDTEAFF

abundance: .
d_gene: .
j_gene: TRBJ2-7
v_gene: TRBV20-1
CDR3nt: TGCAGTGCTAGACAGGGGATTCCCTACGAGCAGTACTTC
CDR3aa: CSARQGIPYEQYF

abundance: once
d_gene: .
j_gene: TRBJ2-5
v_gene: TRBV27
CDR3nt: TGTGCCAGCAGTAAGAAAGGGGAGACCCAGTACTTC
CDR3aa: CASSKKGETQYF

abundance: .
d_gene: TRBD2
j_gene: TRBJ2-7
v_gene: TRBV20-1
CDR3nt: TGCAGTGCTAGCGGGGGGGCTTACGAGCAGTACTTC
CDR3aa: CSASGGAYEQYF